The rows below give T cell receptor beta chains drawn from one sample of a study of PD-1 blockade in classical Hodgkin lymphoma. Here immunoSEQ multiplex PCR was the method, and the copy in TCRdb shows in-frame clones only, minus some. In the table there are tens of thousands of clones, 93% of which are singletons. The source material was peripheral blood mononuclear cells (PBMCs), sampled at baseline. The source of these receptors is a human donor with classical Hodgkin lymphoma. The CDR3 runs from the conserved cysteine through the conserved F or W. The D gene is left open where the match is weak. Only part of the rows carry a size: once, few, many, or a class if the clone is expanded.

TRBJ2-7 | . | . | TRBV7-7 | CASSQRDIAYEQYF | TGTGCCAGCAGCCAAAGGGACATTGCCTACGAGCAGTACTTC
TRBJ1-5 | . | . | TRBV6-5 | CASSLRAWDQPQHF | TGTGCCAGCAGTTTAAGGGCGTGGGACCAGCCCCAGCATTTT
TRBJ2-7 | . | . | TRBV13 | CASESRTTVDSYEQYF | TGTGCCAGCGAAAGCCGTACGACGGTGGACTCCTACGAGCAGTACTTC
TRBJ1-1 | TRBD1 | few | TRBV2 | CASTGQGRTEAFF | TGTGCCAGCACCGGACAGGGAAGGACTGAAGCTTTCTTT
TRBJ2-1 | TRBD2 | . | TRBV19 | CASSYGTSGGYEQFF | TGTGCCAGCTCATATGGGACTAGCGGGGGGTATGAGCAGTTCTTC
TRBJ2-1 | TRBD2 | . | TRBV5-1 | CASSSYGTSQYNEQFF | TGCGCCAGCAGCTCATACGGGACTAGCCAATACAATGAGCAGTTCTTC
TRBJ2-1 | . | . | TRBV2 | CASSVPSVPYNEQFF | TGTGCCAGCAGTGTTCCTAGCGTCCCCTACAATGAGCAGTTCTTC
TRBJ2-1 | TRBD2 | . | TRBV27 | CASSSTLPPLAGASSYNEQFF | TGTGCCAGCAGTTCAACCCTTCCCCCACTAGCGGGAGCCTCCTCCTACAATGAGCAGTTCTTC
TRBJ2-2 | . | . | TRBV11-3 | CASSRGPSNTGELFF | TGTGCCAGCAGCCGTGGTCCTTCGAACACCGGGGAGCTGTTTTTT
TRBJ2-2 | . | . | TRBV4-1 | CASSQEPSWVRANTGELFF | TGCGCCAGCAGCCAAGAGCCTTCGTGGGTCAGAGCGAACACCGGGGAGCTGTTTTTT
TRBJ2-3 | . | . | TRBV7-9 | CASSLGEARAVDTQYF | TGTGCCAGCAGCTTAGGGGAGGCGAGGGCAGTTGATACGCAGTATTTT
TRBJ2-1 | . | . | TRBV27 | CASTLTGTKHLYNEQFF | TGTGCCAGCACCCTCACCGGGACAAAACATCTATACAATGAGCAGTTCTTC
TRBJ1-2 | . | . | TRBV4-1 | CASSQEASNYGYTF | TGCGCCAGCAGCCAAGAAGCTTCTAACTATGGCTACACCTTC
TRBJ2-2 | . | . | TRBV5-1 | CASSDPGGELFF | TGCGCCAGCAGTGACCCCGGCGGGGAGCTGTTTTTT
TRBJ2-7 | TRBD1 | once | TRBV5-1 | CASSYTTGGYEQYF | TGCGCCAGCAGCTACACCACAGGGGGCTACGAGCAGTACTTC
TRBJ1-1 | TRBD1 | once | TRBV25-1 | CASGGTVEAFF | TGTGCCAGCGGGGGGACAGTTGAAGCTTTCTTT
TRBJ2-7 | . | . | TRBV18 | CASSPGGTVRDEQYF | TGTGCCAGCTCACCAGGAGGGACTGTCCGAGACGAGCAGTACTTC
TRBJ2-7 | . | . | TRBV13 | CASSDRTGYEQYF | TGTGCCAGCAGCGACCGTACTGGCTACGAGCAGTACTTC
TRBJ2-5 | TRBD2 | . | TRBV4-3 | CASSQDTIAGGTETQYF | TGCGCCAGCAGCCAGGATACCATAGCGGGAGGGACCGAGACCCAGTACTTC
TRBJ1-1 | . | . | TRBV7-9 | CASSLSGGTEAFF | TGTGCCAGCAGCTTGTCGGGCGGCACTGAAGCTTTCTTT
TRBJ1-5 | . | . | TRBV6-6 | CASRADQPQHF | TGTGCCAGCAGAGCCGATCAGCCCCAGCATTTT
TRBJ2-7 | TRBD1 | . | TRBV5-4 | CASSRTPGQGRGEQYF | TGTGCCAGCAGCCGAACGCCGGGACAGGGACGGGGCGAGCAGTACTTC
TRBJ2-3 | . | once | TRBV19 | CASSIGPGLSTDTQYF | TGTGCCAGTAGTATAGGCCCAGGGCTCTCCACAGATACGCAGTATTTT
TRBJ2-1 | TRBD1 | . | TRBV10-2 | CASSERLQGQTYNEQFF | TGCGCCAGCAGTGAGCGTCTTCAGGGACAGACATACAATGAGCAGTTCTTC
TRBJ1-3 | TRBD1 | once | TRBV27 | CASSSTTGWGPKNSGNTIYF | TGTGCCAGCAGTTCCACGACAGGGTGGGGGCCGAAAAACTCTGGAAACACCATATATTTT
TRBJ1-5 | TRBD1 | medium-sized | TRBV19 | CASAQNRGGGNQPQHF | TGTGCCAGTGCTCAAAACAGGGGAGGAGGCAATCAGCCCCAGCATTTT
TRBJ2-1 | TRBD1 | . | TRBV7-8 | CASSLPPWTGGGEQFF | TGTGCCAGCAGCTTACCCCCCTGGACAGGGGGCGGTGAGCAGTTCTTC
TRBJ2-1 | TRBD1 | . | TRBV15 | CATEETGEKQFF | TGTGCCACCGAGGAGACAGGGGAAAAGCAGTTCTTC
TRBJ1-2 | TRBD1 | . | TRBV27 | CASSFGQGNYGYTF | TGTGCCAGCAGTTTCGGACAGGGAAACTATGGCTACACCTTC